This T cell receptor (beta chain) was captured in a study of blood T cells in healthy people across ages. Study as a whole: Through template switching, about one barcoded beta molecule was captured per two T cells, as measured in model experiments.

A second roughly 6 to 12 cycle PCR used barcoded and J-beta primers. TCRdb re-analysed the 5' RACE reads in MiXCR, keeping a single row per CDR3 protein. Here the sample spans approximately 1,700,000 distinct CDR3 sequences, approximately 40% being singletons. CDR3 length equals 12 residues. The V gene's germline CDR1 is SQVTM and CDR2 ANQGSEA. V lost 4 bases and J 2 bases, leaving 8 bases between the germline ends. The sequence was obtained from a human donor in good health. The chain has TRBV29-1 and TRBJ1-2; D is perhaps TRBD1 (5 bases). Sequenced material: blood. CDR3 bases: TGCAGCGTTGCAGGGACCAACTATGGCTACACCTTC. Protein: CSVAGTNYGYTF.